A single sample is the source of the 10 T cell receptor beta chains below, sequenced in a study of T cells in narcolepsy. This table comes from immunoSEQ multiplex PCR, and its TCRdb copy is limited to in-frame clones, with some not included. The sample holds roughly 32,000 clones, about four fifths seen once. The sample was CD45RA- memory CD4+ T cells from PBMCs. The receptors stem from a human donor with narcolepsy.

The CDR3 DNA is TGTGCCAGCAGCAAAGGGGGGACAGGGAACTACGAGCAGTACTTC. Its protein product is CASSKGGTGNYEQYF. The chain links TRBV21-1 to TRBJ2-5; the tabulated D call, TRBD1, remains unverified against the DNA. The end of the DNA aligns better with TRBJ2-7, so the J call may be wrong. TRBV21-1 is termed a pseudogene. The CDR3 has 15 amino acids.

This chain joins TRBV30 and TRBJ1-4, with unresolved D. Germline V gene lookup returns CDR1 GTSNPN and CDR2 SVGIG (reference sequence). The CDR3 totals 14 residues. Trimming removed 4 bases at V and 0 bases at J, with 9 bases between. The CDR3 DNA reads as TGTGCCTGGACAGTCGGTGCAACTAATGAAAAACTGTTTTTT. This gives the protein CAWTVGATNEKLFF.

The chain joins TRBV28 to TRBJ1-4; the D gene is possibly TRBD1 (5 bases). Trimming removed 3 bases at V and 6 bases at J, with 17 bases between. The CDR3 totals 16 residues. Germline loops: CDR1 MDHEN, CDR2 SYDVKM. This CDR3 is CASSFKMGRVDEKLFF. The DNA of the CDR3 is TGTGCCAGCAGTTTCAAAATGGGGCGCGTGGATGAAAAACTGTTTTTT.

The CDR3 loop reads CSGGLAGRETQYF. CDR3 bases: TGCAGCGGGGGACTAGCGGGACGAGAGACCCAGTACTTC. This chain links TRBV29-1 with TRBJ2-5; TRBD2 aligns across 13 bases. This CDR3 spans 13 amino acids. Germline lookup yields CDR1 SQVTM and CDR2 ANQGSEA. V shed 7 bases and J 4 bases; nucleotides not matched to a gene: 3. The whole variable domain, remainder taken from reference TRBV29-1 and TRBJ2-5, is SAVISQKPSRDICQRGTSLTIQCQVDSQVTMMFWYRQQPGQSLTLIATANQGSEATYESGFVIDKFPISRPNLTFSTLTVSNMSPEDSSIYLCSGGLAGRETQYFGPGTRLLVL.

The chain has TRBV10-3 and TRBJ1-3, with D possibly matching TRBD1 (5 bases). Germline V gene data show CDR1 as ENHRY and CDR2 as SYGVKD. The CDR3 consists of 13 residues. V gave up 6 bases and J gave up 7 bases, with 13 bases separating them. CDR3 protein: CAIRGTSENTIYF. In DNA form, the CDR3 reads TGTGCCATCAGGGGGACGTCTGAGAACACCATATATTTT.

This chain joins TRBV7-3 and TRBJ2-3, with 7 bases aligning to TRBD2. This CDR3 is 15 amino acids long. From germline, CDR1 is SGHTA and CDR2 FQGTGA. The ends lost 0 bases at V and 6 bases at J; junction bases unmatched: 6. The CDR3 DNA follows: TGTGCCAGCAGCTTAACCGGGACTATGTTTGATACGCAGTATTTT. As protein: CASSLTGTMFDTQYF.

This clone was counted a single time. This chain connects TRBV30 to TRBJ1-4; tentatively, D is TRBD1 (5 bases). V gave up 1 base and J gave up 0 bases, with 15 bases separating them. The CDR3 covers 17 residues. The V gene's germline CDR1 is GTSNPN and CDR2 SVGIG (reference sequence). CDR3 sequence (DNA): TGTGCCTGGAGTGCCCCGCACGACAGTACAACTAATGAAAAACTGTTTTTT. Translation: CAWSAPHDSTTNEKLFF.

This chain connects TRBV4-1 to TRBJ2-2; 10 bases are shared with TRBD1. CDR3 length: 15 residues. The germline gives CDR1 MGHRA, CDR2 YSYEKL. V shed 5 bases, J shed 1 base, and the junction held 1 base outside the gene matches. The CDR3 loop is CASSDRGRNTGELFF. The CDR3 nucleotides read TGCGCCAGCAGCGACAGGGGGCGGAACACCGGGGAGCTGTTTTTT.

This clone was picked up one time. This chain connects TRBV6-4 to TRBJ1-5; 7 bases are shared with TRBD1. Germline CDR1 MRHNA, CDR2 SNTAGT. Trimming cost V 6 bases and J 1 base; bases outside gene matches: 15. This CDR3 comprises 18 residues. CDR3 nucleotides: TGTGCCAGCAGATTGATCAGGGGGAGTTTTTTGAGCAATCAGCCCCAGCATTTT. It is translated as CASRLIRGSFLSNQPQHF.

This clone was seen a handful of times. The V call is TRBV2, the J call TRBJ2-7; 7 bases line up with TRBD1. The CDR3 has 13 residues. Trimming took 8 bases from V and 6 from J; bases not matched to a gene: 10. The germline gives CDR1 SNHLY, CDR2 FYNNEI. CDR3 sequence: CASHRGGRSEQYF. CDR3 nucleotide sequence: TGTGCCAGCCATAGAGGGGGCAGGAGCGAGCAGTACTTC. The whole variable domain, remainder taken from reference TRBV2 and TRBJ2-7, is EPEVTQTPSHQVTQMGQEVILRCVPISNHLYFYWYRQILGQKVEFLVSFYNNEISEKSEIFDDQFSVERPDGSNFTLKIRSTKLEDSAMYFCASHRGGRSEQYFGPGTRLTVT.